The 31 T cell receptor beta chains below were found in one sample sequenced in a study of CD8+CD57+ T cells in acquired aplastic anemia. Previously, flow cytometry had revealed CD8+CD57+ cell expansion in the patients chosen for sequencing. The template for TCR beta VDJ and CDR3 sequence profiling was genomic DNA. TCRdb passed the reads through MiXCR, listing each CDR3 protein once. The profile shows hundreds of thousands of distinct CDR3 sequences, less than 60% of them singletons. Sequences were obtained from sorted CD4+, CD8+, or CD8+CD57+ T cells (not recorded which) from PBMCs. These receptors all stem from a human donor with aplastic anemia.

CDR3 nucleotides: TGTGCCAGCAGTTCTCCGGGACTAGCGGGCGAGCAGTACTTC. Its translation is CASSSPGLAGEQYF. This chain uses TRBV6-5 with TRBJ2-7; TRBD2 aligns across 12 bases. Germline CDR1 is MNHEY and CDR2 is SVGAGI. This CDR3 has 14 amino acids. The ends lost 4 bases at V and 6 bases at J; junction bases unmatched: 4.

J is TRBJ1-2 and V is TRBV9; 7 positions agree with TRBD1. This CDR3 has 15 residues. Germline V CDR1 and CDR2: SGDLS, YYNGEE. J was trimmed by 2 bases and V by 5 bases; bases with no gene match: 9. The CDR3 DNA reads as TGTGCCAGCAGTTCCACCGGGACAGCCAACTATGGCTACACCTTC. The encoded protein is CASSSTGTANYGYTF.

This clonotype was seen only a few times. CDR3 nucleotides: TGCAGCGGGGGGACAGGGGAAGGGTCTGAAGCTTTCTTT. Translated: CSGGTGEGSEAFF. The V gene is TRBV29-1, the J gene TRBJ1-1, with 10 bases identical to TRBD1. Germline values: CDR1 SQVTM, CDR2 ANQGSEA. J gave up 6 bases and V 7 bases, and 8 bases lay outside the gene matches. This CDR3 region has 13 residues.

This clonotype showed up many times. The chain employs TRBV7-3 and TRBJ2-7; 9 bases align to TRBD2. The trim removed 5 bases at V and 3 bases at J, leaving 11 bases unmatched. The germline V gene encodes CDR1 SGHTA and CDR2 FQGTGA. The CDR3 consists of 16 residues. CDR3 amino acids: CASSRRVSGGIYEQYF. In DNA, the CDR3 is TGTGCCAGCAGCCGCCGGGTGAGCGGGGGGATCTACGAGCAGTACTTC.

The rearrangement joins TRBV24-1 to TRBJ1-2; 11 bases fit TRBD1. Germline V CDR1 and CDR2: KGHDR, SFDVKD. The length of the CDR3 is 12 residues. The junction had 1 base not matched to a gene; V was cut back by 6 bases and J by 8 bases. The DNA for the CDR3 is TGTGCCACCAGTCGGACAGGGGGCGGCTACACCTTC. Its protein is CATSRTGGGYTF.

This clonotype was counted a few times. In DNA form, the CDR3 reads TGCAGTGCTAGGGGGGGTGGGGCTTACGAGCAGTACTTC. Translation gives CSARGGGAYEQYF. V is TRBV20-1 and J is TRBJ2-7, with D tentatively TRBD2 (6 bases). The V end was cut by 3 bases, the J end by 4 bases, with 13 bases between. Germline CDR1 DFQATT, CDR2 SNEGSKA (reference sequence). The CDR3 consists of 13 residues.

The V and J genes are TRBV5-1 and TRBJ1-1; D unclear. Between the trimmed V and J ends, which lost 4 bases and 2 bases, there was a span of 15 bases. The CDR3 loop spans 15 amino acids. CDR1 and CDR2 (germline): SGHRS, YFSETQ. CDR3 region: CASSLTPSKNTEAFF. In DNA form, the CDR3 reads TGCGCCAGCAGCCTGACACCTTCCAAAAACACTGAAGCTTTCTTT.

V is TRBV7-2 and J is TRBJ1-5; 7 bases align to TRBD1. Germline V gives CDR1 SGHTA, CDR2 FQGNSA. CDR3 length: 17 amino acids. V shed 5 bases and J 5 bases; nucleotides not matched to a gene: 15. DNA of the CDR3: TGTGCCAGCAGCAGGCCCGCCGAGACAGGGCCCCATCAGCCCCAGCATTTT. This sequence encodes CASSRPAETGPHQPQHF.

The V gene is TRBV12-3 or TRBV12-4, the J gene TRBJ1-1; no firm D call. The ends were cut back, 3 bases at V and 3 bases at J, with 8 bases in the middle. The CDR3 has 13 residues. CDR3 DNA: TGTGCCAGCAGTTTGAAACTGTACACTGAAGCTTTCTTT. It encodes CASSLKLYTEAFF.

Comment on this clonotype: Since the CDR3 does not end with the conserved phenylalanine or tryptophan, this likely comes from a read error. The rearrangement links TRBV19 to TRBJ2-6; D call uncertain. V was clipped by 3 bases and J by 15 bases, with 0 bases between them. CDR1 and CDR2 (germline): LNHDA, SQIVND (reference sequence). This CDR3 region has 8 residues. CDR3 loop: CASSILTS. CDR3 nucleotides: TGTGCCAGTAGTATCCTGACTAGC.

V usage is TRBV5-1 and J usage is TRBJ2-5; TRBD2 matches 10 bases. The CDR3 loop spans 16 amino acids. From germline, CDR1 is SGHRS and CDR2 YFSETQ. V shed 2 bases and J 4 bases; nucleotides not matched to a gene: 8. The CDR3 is CASSFTSSGGGETQYF. The CDR3 nucleotides read TGCGCCAGCAGCTTTACATCTAGCGGGGGTGGAGAGACCCAGTACTTC.

This clonotype appeared a few times. This chain links TRBV20-1 with TRBJ1-2; D not resolved. V lost 6 bases to trimming and J lost 4 bases, with 6 bases between them. Germline V gene sequence: CDR1 DFQATT, CDR2 SNEGSKA (reference sequence). The CDR3 loop spans 10 amino acids. CDR3 DNA: TGCAGTGCCCCTTCCTATGGCTACACCTTC. It specifies CSAPSYGYTF.

Comment on this clonotype: One junction end does not reproduce the germline sequence, and a read error may be involved. The rearrangement links TRBV2 to TRBJ2-7; 9 bases fit TRBD1. CDR3 length equals 14 residues. Germline CDR1 and CDR2: SNHLY and FYNNEI. The CDR3 sequence: CASRLTGQGGEQCF. CDR3 coding DNA: TGTGCCAGCAGATTGACGGGACAGGGAGGCGAGCAGTGCTTC.

The rearrangement uses TRBV20-1 and TRBJ2-5; D may be TRBD2 (5 bases). The V gene lost 3 bases and the J gene lost 0 bases, with 14 bases spanning the gap. Germline CDR1 DFQATT, CDR2 SNEGSKA (reference sequence). CDR3 length equals 15 residues. The CDR3 protein is CSARDPGSYQETQYF. The CDR3 bases are TGCAGTGCTAGGGACCCGGGATCGTACCAAGAGACCCAGTACTTC.

J is TRBJ1-2 and V is TRBV12-5; TRBD1 might be the D (6 bases). Looked up from germline, CDR1 is LGHNT and CDR2 is FRNRAP. This CDR3 is built from 12 residues. The chain's CDR3 is CASSSGTSDYTF. The CDR3 DNA is TGTGCCAGCAGTTCCGGGACATCGGACTACACCTTC.

In this sample, this clonotype turned up a few times. The chain is built from TRBV20-1 and TRBJ2-5, with 9 bases matching TRBD2. Germline CDR1 is DFQATT and CDR2 is SNEGSKA (reference sequence). This CDR3 has 14 residues. V was pared by 3 bases and J by 4 bases, with 6 bases of the junction left unmatched. The CDR3 DNA reads as TGCAGTGCTAGTTGGCGGGGGGGAGGAGAGACCCAGTACTTC. It translates to CSASWRGGGETQYF.

This clonotype was counted a few times. A much larger clone is a single base away; this may be a read error. The V gene is TRBV5-1, the J gene TRBJ2-1; no clear D. Germline CDR1 and CDR2: SGHRS and YFSETQ. The CDR3 runs 14 residues. V was shortened by 1 base and J by 6 bases, with 11 bases between the two germline ends. CDR3: CASSLIAVTNEQFF. The CDR3 DNA reads as TGCGCCAGCAGCTTGATTGCGGTGACCAATGAGCAGTTCTTC.

The chain employs TRBV12-3 or TRBV12-4 and TRBJ1-1; D not resolved. This CDR3 contains 15 residues. Trimming stripped 6 bases from V and 2 bases from J, with 16 bases between. CDR3 sequence (DNA): TGTGCCAGCAGACTTCGTCCTTCGGGAAACACTGAAGCTTTCTTT. Translation: CASRLRPSGNTEAFF.

The chain uses TRBV5-1 and TRBJ2-7, with 9 bases aligning to TRBD2. CDR1 SGHRS and CDR2 YFSETQ come from the germline V gene. This CDR3 has 15 residues. The J segment lost 2 bases and the V segment lost 3 bases, leaving 6 bases of the junction unmatched. This chain's CDR3 is CASSSASSGTYEQYF. The CDR3 bases are TGCGCCAGCAGCTCTGCCTCTAGCGGGACCTACGAGCAGTACTTC.

The V gene is TRBV20-1, the J gene TRBJ1-1; 8 positions match TRBD1. This CDR3 is 13 amino acids long. Germline CDR1 and CDR2: DFQATT and SNEGSKA (reference sequence). V lost 5 bases to trimming and J lost 5 bases; unmatched junction nucleotides: 7. For the CDR3, the DNA is TGCAGTGCTGATAACAGGGGGGGGACTGAAGCTTTCTTT. Protein sequence: CSADNRGGTEAFF.

V is TRBV15 and J is TRBJ1-2; D is unclear. Germline CDR1 and CDR2: LNHNV and YYDKDF (reference sequence). The CDR3 runs 14 residues. V lost 5 bases to trimming and J lost 8 bases, with 18 bases between them. The CDR3 nucleotides are TGTGCCACCAGCCCTGATCGAGGGCGGCGGGGCTACACCTTC. It translates to CATSPDRGRRGYTF.

V and J are TRBV6-5 and TRBJ1-2, with 8 bases fitting TRBD1. Germline V gene lookup returns CDR1 MNHEY and CDR2 SVGAGI. V shed 6 bases and J 7 bases; nucleotides not matched to a gene: 16. This CDR3 region has 16 residues. Here the CDR3 reads CASSYDPGQASFGYTF. CDR3 in DNA: TGTGCCAGCAGCTACGATCCGGGACAGGCCTCCTTTGGCTACACCTTC.

Many counts were recorded for this clonotype. Here the CDR3 reads CASSLRTPGSTEAFF. The DNA for the CDR3 is TGTGCCAGCAGCTTAAGGACACCCGGGAGCACTGAAGCTTTCTTT. This chain uses TRBV7-2 with TRBJ1-1; D possibly corresponds to TRBD1 (5 bases). The V and J ends lost 2 bases and 4 bases respectively, with 14 bases between them. The CDR3 covers 15 residues. Germline assignment: CDR1 SGHTA and CDR2 FQGNSA.

This clonotype was seen many times. The chain has TRBV7-2 and TRBJ2-7; D gene ambiguous. CDR1 SGHTA and CDR2 FQGNSA come from the germline V gene. This CDR3 contains 11 residues. Trimming left V 2 bases short and J 3 bases short, with 2 bases between. As DNA, the CDR3 is TGTGCCAGCAGCTTAAACTACGAGCAGTACTTC. Translation gives CASSLNYEQYF.

The chain combines TRBV29-1 with TRBJ1-1, with D unclear. This CDR3 has 13 residues. CDR1 and CDR2 (germline): SQVTM, ANQGSEA. The germline V and J ends were trimmed by 6 bases and 1 base, with 12 bases remaining between them. The CDR3: CSVGSAGNTEAFF. Here the CDR3 DNA reads TGCAGCGTGGGGAGCGCAGGGAACACTGAAGCTTTCTTT.

To note about this clonotype: It may be a read error: a sequence one base away is much more abundant. This sequence joins TRBV2 and TRBJ2-1; D call uncertain. This CDR3 comprises 15 residues. CDR1 and CDR2 (germline): SNHLY, FYNNEI. The DNA of the CDR3 is TGTGCCAACAGCGCTCGCTTCAGCTCCTACAATGGGCAGTTCTTC. This gives the protein CANSARFSSYNGQFF.

This clonotype was counted many times. For the CDR3, the DNA is TGCAGTGCGACAGCGGTCCAAGAGACCCAGTACTTC. It is translated as CSATAVQETQYF. This chain connects TRBV20-1 to TRBJ2-5; tentatively, D is TRBD1 or TRBD2 (5 bases each). The CDR3 totals 12 residues. CDR1 is DFQATT and CDR2 is SNEGSKA in the germline V gene (reference sequence). Trimming left V 6 bases short and J 1 base short, with 9 bases between.

The sample holds a few counts of this clonotype. The chain couples TRBV18 to TRBJ1-1; 10 positions match TRBD1. This CDR3 is 15 amino acids long. Germline V gives CDR1 KGHSH, CDR2 LQKENI. The trim removed 1 base at V and 8 bases at J, leaving 7 bases unmatched. CDR3 amino acids: CASSPQGQGIAEAFF. The CDR3 nucleotides read TGTGCCAGCTCACCACAGGGACAGGGGATCGCAGAAGCTTTCTTT.

On this clonotype itself: With a much larger clone just one base away, this may be a read error. The chain carries TRBV9 and TRBJ2-3, with TRBD2 matching 10 bases. This CDR3 has 16 residues. The germline V gene has CDR1 SGDLS and CDR2 YYNGEE. The CDR3 DNA reads TGCGCCAGCAGCTTGGTACTAGCGGGGAGGCAAGATACGCAGTATTTT. Its protein product is CASSLVLAGRQDTQYF. The complete variable domain, with remaining parts taken from reference TRBV9 and TRBJ2-3, reads DSGVTQTPKHLITATGQRVTLRCSPRSGDLSVYWYQQSLDQGLQFLIQYYNGEERAKGNILERFSAQQFPDLHSELNLSSLELGDSALYFCASSLVLAGRQDTQYFGPGTRLTVL.

A single count supports this clonotype. This rearrangement joins TRBV15 to TRBJ2-7, with D perhaps assigned TRBD1 or TRBD2 (6 bases each). Per germline, CDR1 LNHNV and CDR2 YYDKDF (reference sequence). The V end lost 0 bases, the J end lost 6 bases, and 15 bases lay between the germline ends. CDR3 length equals 15 residues. CDR3 sequence (DNA): TGTGCCACCAGCAGAGACTACGCGGAGGGGGGCGAGCAGTACTTC. This translates into CATSRDYAEGGEQYF.

Of note for this clonotype: This may be a read error: a much more frequent sequence differs by one nucleotide. V is TRBV6-2 or TRBV6-3 and J is TRBJ1-5; D is unresolved. Germline V gene lookup returns CDR1 MNHEY and CDR2 SVGEGT. V was trimmed by 4 bases and J by 7 bases, leaving 11 bases between them. The CDR3 is 13 amino acids. The CDR3 sequence is CASSCSLGQPQHF. In DNA form, the CDR3 reads TGTGCCAGCAGTTGCTCGCTTGGACAGCCCCAGCATTTT.